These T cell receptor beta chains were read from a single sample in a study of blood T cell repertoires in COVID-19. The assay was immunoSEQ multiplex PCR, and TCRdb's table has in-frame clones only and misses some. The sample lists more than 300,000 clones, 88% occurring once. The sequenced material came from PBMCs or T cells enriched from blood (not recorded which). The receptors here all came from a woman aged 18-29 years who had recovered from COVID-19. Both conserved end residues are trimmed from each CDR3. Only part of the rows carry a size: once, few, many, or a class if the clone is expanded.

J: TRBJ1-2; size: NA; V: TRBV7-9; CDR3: ASSLAGSDGYT
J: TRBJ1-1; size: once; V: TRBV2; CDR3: ASSTTGGVLNTEAF
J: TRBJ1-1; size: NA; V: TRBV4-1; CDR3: ASSQERSGFEAF
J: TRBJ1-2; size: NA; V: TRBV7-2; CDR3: ASSLGTGTAYGYT
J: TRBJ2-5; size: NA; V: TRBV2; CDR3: ASSALQGGWETQY
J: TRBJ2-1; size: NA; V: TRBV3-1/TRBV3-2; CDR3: ASSPPGGAYNEQF
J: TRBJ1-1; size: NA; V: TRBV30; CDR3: AWGLETEAF
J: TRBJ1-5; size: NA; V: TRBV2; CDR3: ASSASVYSNQPQH
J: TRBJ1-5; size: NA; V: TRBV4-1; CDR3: ASSQEGAGGALGPQH
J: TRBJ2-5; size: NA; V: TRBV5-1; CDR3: ASSLGQTQETQY
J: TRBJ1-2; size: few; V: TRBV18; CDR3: ASSPSPAPTNYGYT
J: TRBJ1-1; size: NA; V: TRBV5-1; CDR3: ASSSPRTGPDGGWITEAF
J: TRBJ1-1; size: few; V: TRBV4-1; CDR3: ASSQETGNSEAF
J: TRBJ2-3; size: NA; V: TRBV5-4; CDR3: ASSFPNGGTDTQY
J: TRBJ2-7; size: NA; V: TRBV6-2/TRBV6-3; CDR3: ASSHPGQTYEQY
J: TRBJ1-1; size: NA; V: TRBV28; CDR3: ASSLLSGEAF
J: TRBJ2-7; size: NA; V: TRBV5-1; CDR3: ASSQTGRYEQY
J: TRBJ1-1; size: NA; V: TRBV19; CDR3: ASRRPAGTEAF
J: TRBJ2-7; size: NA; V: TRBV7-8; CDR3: ASSLTSGVYEQY
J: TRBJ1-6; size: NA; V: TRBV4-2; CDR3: ASSQVEWGSPLH
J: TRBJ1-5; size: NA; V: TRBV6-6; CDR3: ASSYSDSTKQPQH
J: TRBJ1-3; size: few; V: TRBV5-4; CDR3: ASSLRAGATLFSGNTIY
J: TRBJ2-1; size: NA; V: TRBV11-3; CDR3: ASSRDRGYYNEQF
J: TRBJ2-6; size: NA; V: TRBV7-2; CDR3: ASSPTGELT
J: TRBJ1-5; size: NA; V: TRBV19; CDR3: ASSGQATNQPQH
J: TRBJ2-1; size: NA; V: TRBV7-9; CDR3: ASSLTRQGAGNEQF
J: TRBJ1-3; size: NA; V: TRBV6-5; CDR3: ASSNRQEYTIY
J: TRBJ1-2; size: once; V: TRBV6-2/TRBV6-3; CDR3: ASSYLAPTNYGYT
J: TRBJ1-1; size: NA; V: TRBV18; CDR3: ASSPVDRGITEAF
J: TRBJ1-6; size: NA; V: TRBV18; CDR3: ASSGSDTGNSPLH
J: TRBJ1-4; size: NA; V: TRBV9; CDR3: ASSRHSIGTGLF
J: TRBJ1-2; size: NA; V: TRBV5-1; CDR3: ASSPGTGYGYT
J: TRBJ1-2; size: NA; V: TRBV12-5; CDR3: ASGLVPGTDYGYT
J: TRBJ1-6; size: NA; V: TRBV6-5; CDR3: ASSYSIRTVNSPLH
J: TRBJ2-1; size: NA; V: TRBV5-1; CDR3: ASSLRGALDEQF
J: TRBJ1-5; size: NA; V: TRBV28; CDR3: ASRPILRTGSGRPQH
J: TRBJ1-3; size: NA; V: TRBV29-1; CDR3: SVARDSGNTIY
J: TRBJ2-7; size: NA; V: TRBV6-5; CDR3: ASRTSGSYEQY
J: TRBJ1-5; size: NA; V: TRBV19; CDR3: ASLRTDLNQPQH
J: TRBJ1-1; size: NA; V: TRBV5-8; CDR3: ASSLEGVSLNTEAF
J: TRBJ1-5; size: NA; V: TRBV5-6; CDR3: ASSLQGLGGGNQPQH
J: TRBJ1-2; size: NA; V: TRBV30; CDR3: AKSEGVYGYT
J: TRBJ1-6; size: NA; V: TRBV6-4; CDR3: ASSDWVQGSYNSPLH
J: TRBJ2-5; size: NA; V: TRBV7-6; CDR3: ASSLAQSPEAETQY
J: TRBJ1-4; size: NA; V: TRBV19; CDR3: ASSIYGGYNEKLF
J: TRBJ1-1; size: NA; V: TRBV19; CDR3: ATTRDNINTEAF
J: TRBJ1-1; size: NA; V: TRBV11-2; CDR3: ASNPQGPNTEAF
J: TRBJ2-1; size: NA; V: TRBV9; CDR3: ASSVASGGAVRDAYNEQF
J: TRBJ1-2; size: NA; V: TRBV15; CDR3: ATSRSGTGDFGYT
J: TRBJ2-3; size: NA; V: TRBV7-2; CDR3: ASSLVGGAKIDTQY
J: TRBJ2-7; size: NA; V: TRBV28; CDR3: ASSFADLRVEQY
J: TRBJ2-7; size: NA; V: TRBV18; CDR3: ASSLLLPGTGNIEQY
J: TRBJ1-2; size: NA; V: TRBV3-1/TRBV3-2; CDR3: ASSPLNYGYT
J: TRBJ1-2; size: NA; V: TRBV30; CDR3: AWSAGGRARGYGYT
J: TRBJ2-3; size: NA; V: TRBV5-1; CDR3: ASSWTGALTDTQY
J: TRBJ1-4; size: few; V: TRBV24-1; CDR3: ATSDSDREEKLF
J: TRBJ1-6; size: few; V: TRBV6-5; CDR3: ASKRQGPAPLH
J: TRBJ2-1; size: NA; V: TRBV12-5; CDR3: ASTTGGGGYNEQF
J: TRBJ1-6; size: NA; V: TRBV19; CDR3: ASSMGQASSPLH